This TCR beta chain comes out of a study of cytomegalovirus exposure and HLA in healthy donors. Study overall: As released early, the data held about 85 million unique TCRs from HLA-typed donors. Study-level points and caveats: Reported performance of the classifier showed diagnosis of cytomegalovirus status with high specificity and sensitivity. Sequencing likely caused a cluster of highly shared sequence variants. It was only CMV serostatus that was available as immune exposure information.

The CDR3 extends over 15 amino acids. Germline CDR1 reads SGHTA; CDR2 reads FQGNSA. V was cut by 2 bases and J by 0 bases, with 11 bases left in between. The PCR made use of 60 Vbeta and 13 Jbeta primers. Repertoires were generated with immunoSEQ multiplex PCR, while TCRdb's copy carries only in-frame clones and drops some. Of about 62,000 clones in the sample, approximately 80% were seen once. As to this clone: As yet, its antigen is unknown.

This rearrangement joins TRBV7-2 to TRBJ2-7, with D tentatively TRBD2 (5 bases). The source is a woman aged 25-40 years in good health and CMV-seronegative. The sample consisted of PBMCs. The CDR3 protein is CASSLTGFISYEQYF. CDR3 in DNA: TGTGCCAGCAGCTTAACGGGGTTTATCTCCTACGAGCAGTACTTC.